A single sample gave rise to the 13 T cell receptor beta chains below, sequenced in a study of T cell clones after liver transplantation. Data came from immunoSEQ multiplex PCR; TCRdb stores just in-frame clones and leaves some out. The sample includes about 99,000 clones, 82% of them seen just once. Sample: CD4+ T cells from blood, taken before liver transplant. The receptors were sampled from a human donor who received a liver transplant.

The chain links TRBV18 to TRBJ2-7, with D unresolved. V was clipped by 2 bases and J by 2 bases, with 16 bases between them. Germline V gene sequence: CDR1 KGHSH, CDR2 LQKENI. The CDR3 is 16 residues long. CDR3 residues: CASSPISANPTYEQYF. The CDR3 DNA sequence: TGTGCCAGCTCACCAATCTCAGCGAACCCCACCTACGAGCAGTACTTC. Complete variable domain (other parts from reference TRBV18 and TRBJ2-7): NAGVMQNPRHLVRRRGQEARLRCSPMKGHSHVYWYRQLPEEGLKFMVYLQKENIIDESGMPKERFSAEFPKEGPSILRIQQVVRGDSAAYFCASSPISANPTYEQYFGPGTRLTVT.

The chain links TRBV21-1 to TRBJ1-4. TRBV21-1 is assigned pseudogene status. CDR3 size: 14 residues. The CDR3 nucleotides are TGTGCCAGCAGCAAATGGGGTCTATCTGAAAAACTGTTTTTT. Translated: CASSKWGLSEKLFF.

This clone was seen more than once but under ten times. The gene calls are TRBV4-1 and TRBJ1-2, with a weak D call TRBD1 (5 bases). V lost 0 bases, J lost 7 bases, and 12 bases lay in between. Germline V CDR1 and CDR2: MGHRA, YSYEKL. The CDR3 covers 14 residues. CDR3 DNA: TGCGCCAGCAGCCAAGATCTGGGGGTGGGTGGCTACACCTTC. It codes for CASSQDLGVGGYTF.

The CDR3 bases are TGTGCCAGCAGCTCAACCGGGACTTCGGGATTACGGGAGCAGTACTTC. Its translation: CASSSTGTSGLREQYF. The chain uses TRBV9 and TRBJ2-7, with D perhaps TRBD2 (6 bases). The V gene lost 4 bases and the J gene lost 7 bases, with 24 bases spanning the gap. CDR1 is SGDLS and CDR2 is YYNGEE in the germline V gene. CDR3 length equals 16 residues.

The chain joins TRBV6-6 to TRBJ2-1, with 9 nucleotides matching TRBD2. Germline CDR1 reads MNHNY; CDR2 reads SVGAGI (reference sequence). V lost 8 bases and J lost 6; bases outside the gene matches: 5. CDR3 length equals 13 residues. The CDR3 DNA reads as TGTGCCAGCGCCAGACTAGCGGCCAATGAGCAGTTCTTC. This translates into CASARLAANEQFF.

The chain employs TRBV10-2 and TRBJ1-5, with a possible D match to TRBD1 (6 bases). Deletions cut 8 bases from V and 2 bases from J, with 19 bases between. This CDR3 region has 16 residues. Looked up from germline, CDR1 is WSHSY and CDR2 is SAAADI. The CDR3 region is CASSPGGGSGNQPQHF. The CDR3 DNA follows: TGCGCCAGCTCCCCGGGGGGCGGTTCGGGCAATCAGCCCCAGCATTTT.

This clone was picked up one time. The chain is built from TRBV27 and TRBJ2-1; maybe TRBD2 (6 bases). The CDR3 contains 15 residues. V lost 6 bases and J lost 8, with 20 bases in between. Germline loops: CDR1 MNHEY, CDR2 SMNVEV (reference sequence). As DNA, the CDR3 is TGTGCCAGCAGACCGGGACTTCTTTTTGGGGATGAGCAGTTCTTC. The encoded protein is CASRPGLLFGDEQFF.

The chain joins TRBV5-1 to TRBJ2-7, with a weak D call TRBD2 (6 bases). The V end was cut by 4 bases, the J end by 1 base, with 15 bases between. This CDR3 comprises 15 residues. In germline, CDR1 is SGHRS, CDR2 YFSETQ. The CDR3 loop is CASSPGDSLSYEQYF. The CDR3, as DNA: TGCGCCAGCAGCCCGGGAGACAGCCTTTCCTACGAGCAGTACTTC.

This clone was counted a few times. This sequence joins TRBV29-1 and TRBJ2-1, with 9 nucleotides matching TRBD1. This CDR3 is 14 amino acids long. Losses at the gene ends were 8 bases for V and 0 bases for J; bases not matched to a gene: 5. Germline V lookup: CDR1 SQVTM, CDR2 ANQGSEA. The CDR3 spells CSQMGQGSYNEQFF. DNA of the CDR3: TGCAGCCAAATGGGACAGGGCTCCTACAATGAGCAGTTCTTC.

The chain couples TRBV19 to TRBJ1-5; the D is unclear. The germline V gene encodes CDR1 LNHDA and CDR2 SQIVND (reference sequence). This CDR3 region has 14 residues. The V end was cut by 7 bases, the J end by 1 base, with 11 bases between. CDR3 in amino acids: CASNGRSSNQPQHF. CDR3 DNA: TGTGCCAGTAACGGTCGATCAAGCAATCAGCCCCAGCATTTT.

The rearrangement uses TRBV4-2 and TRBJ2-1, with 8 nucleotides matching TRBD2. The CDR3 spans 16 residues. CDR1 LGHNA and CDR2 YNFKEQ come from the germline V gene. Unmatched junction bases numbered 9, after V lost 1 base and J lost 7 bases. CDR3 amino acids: CASSQVGRGAVNEQFF. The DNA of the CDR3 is TGTGCCAGCAGCCAAGTGGGGCGGGGGGCTGTAAATGAGCAGTTCTTC.

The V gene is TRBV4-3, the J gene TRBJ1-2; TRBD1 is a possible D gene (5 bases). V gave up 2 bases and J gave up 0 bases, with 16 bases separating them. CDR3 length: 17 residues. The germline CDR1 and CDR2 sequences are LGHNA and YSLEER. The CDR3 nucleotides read TGCGCCAGCAGCCAATCGGCAGGGTCCCGTTCTAACTATGGCTACACCTTC. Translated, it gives CASSQSAGSRSNYGYTF.

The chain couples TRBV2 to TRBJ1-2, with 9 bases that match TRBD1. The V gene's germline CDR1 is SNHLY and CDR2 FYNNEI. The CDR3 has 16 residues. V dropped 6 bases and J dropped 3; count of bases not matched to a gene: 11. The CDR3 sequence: CASSLSRDRVDYGYTF. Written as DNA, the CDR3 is TGTGCCAGCAGCCTTAGCCGGGACAGGGTAGACTATGGCTACACCTTC.